Only a few counts were recorded for the clone carrying this T cell receptor (beta chain). Its antigen is still unknown. V shed 5 bases and J 6 bases; nucleotides not matched to a gene: 6. The CDR3 loop spans 15 amino acids. TCR beta libraries were made by quantitative 5'-RACE with molecular barcodes. A single record per CDR3 protein comes from TCRdb applying MiXCR to the 5' RACE reads. The table lists under 450,000 distinct CDR3 sequences, 20% of them singletons. This sample is part of a study of CD8 T cells in ankylosing spondylitis. Whole-study results and caveats: There was a TCR beta motif, made of several highly homologous variants, that appeared characteristic of ankylosing spondylitis blood. Earlier reports found some motif variants in synovial fluid and blood in reactive arthritis. Reported data indicate significant enrichment of disease-linked clones within matched ankylosing spondylitis synovial fluid.

The rearrangement links TRBV12-3 or TRBV12-4 to TRBJ2-1; TRBD1 matches 11 bases. The sample comprised blood, either unsorted or a sorted T cell fraction (not recorded which). The receptor comes from a male donor with ankylosing spondylitis or in good health (not recorded which). In DNA, the CDR3 is TGTGCCAGCAGTATGGGACAGGGGGTTTTCAATGAGCAGTTCTTC. Protein product: CASSMGQGVFNEQFF.